What follows are 12 T cell receptor beta chains derived from one specimen sequenced in a study of blood T cells in healthy people across ages. With a J-beta primer mix and a sample-barcoded 5' primer, a second PCR ran about 6 to 11 cycles. One entry per CDR3 protein results from TCRdb running MiXCR on the 5' RACE reads. The table includes 800,000 or so distinct CDR3 sequences, about half detected once. Material: blood. The source of these receptors is an elderly man in good health.

This CDR3 is CSVEASGVRETQYF. In nucleotides, the CDR3 is TGCAGCGTTGAAGCGTCAGGGGTGAGAGAGACCCAGTACTTC. The chain employs TRBV29-1 and TRBJ2-5; a possible D gene is TRBD1 (6 bases). The germline V gene encodes CDR1 SQVTM and CDR2 ANQGSEA. The CDR3 consists of 14 residues. The ends were cut back, 1 base at V and 4 bases at J, with 13 bases in the middle.

The genes are TRBV10-3 and TRBJ1-2; D is ambiguous. Trimming removed 4 bases from V and 2 bases from J, with 11 bases in between. CDR3 length: 14 amino acids. Per the germline V gene, CDR1 is ENHRY and CDR2 is SYGVKD. The CDR3 here is CAISGLYRNYGYTF. CDR3 nucleotide sequence: TGTGCCATCAGTGGACTCTATCGGAACTATGGCTACACCTTC.

This clonotype was detected ten times or more. The V and J genes are TRBV2 and TRBJ2-3, with D perhaps TRBD1 or TRBD2 (5 bases each). Deletions cut 3 bases from V and 2 bases from J, with 12 bases between. Germline CDR1 SNHLY, CDR2 FYNNEI. This CDR3 is 15 amino acids long. As DNA, the CDR3 is TGTGCCAGCAGTGATGAGGGGCTCCCCACAGATACGCAGTATTTT. It yields the protein CASSDEGLPTDTQYF.

About this clonotype itself: An end of the junction differs from the germline gene, which may be a read error. This chain uses TRBV3-1 with TRBJ2-3; no firm D call. The CDR3 has 12 residues. Germline CDR1 LGHDT, CDR2 YNNKEL (reference sequence). CDR3 DNA: TGTGCCAGCAGCATGATCACAGATACGCGGTATTTT. It codes for CASSMITDTRYF.

This clonotype occurred a few times. The CDR3 DNA follows: TGTGCCAGCAGTTTAGCCAGGGGGCTTACGTATCACTATGGCTACACCTTC. This encodes CASSLARGLTYHYGYTF. This chain connects TRBV12-3 or TRBV12-4 to TRBJ1-2; 8 nucleotides match TRBD1. The CDR3 contains 17 residues. V shed 0 bases and J 3 bases; nucleotides not matched to a gene: 9.

This chain joins TRBV5-1 and TRBJ1-1; D call uncertain. Germline V gives CDR1 SGHRS, CDR2 YFSETQ. Trimming cost V 0 bases and J 4 bases, with 13 bases left between them. The CDR3 extends over 15 amino acids. As DNA, the CDR3 is TGCGCCAGCAGCTTGGACGTGAGAAGGGCCACTGAAGCTTTCTTT. Translated, it gives CASSLDVRRATEAFF.

Notes on this clonotype: The junction departs from the called germline gene at one end, perhaps through a read error. The chain links TRBV5-5 to TRBJ2-3; weak D call: TRBD1 (7 bases). Germline lookup yields CDR1 SGHKS and CDR2 YYEKEE (reference sequence). The CDR3 is 16 residues long. Written as DNA, the CDR3 is TGTGCCAGCAGCTTCCCGGCAGGGGGGATCACAGATATGCAGTATTTT. Its translation is CASSFPAGGITDMQYF.

Only a few counts were recorded for this clonotype. This chain connects TRBV10-3 to TRBJ2-7; 8 nucleotides line up with TRBD2. The J call may be mistaken, given a closer DNA end match to TRBJ2-5. The CDR3 consists of 18 residues. From germline, CDR1 is ENHRY and CDR2 SYGVKD. The CDR3: CAISESKGSGINLETQYF. Here the CDR3 DNA reads TGTGCCATCAGTGAGTCGAAGGGTAGCGGGATTAATCTGGAGACCCAGTACTTC.

The chain employs TRBV12-3 or TRBV12-4 and TRBJ2-5, with no clear D. With 3 bases removed from V and 11 bases from J, the gap between germline ends came to 10 bases. The CDR3 loop spans 11 amino acids. CDR3 nucleotides: TGTGCCAGCAGTTTTTTAGAGGAGCAGTACTTC. This sequence encodes CASSFLEEQYF.

The chain couples TRBV12-3 or TRBV12-4 to TRBJ1-2; 8 nucleotides line up with TRBD1. With V trimmed by 6 bases and J by 2 bases, 8 bases remained unmatched. The CDR3 has 15 amino acids. The CDR3 coding sequence is TGTGCCAGCAGAGCGGAGGGACAGGCCAACTATGGCTACACCTTC. Protein: CASRAEGQANYGYTF.

The V call is TRBV12-3 or TRBV12-4, the J call TRBJ1-2; D gene ambiguous. V lost 7 bases and J lost 0, with 12 bases in between. CDR3 length: 14 amino acids. The CDR3 DNA sequence: TGTGCCAGCACCACGACAACCGCTAACTATGGCTACACCTTC. Protein product: CASTTTTANYGYTF.

The V gene is TRBV15, the J gene TRBJ2-7; 11 bases align to TRBD2. Germline CDR1 and CDR2: LNHNV and YYDKDF (reference sequence). There are 15 residues in the CDR3. V dropped 1 base and J dropped 7; count of bases not matched to a gene: 6. The CDR3 DNA follows: TGTGCCACCAGCAGAGGACTAGCGGGAACGAGTGAGCAGTACTTC. Its translation: CATSRGLAGTSEQYF. Looking up the rest from reference TRBV15 and TRBJ2-7 gives the full variable domain: DAMVIQNPRYQVTQFGKPVTLSCSQTLNHNVMYWYQQKSSQAPKLLFHYYDKDFNNEADTPDNFQSRRPNTSFCFLDIRSPGLGDTAMYLCATSRGLAGTSEQYFGPGTRLTVT.